Shown below are 15 T cell receptor beta chains from a single sample sequenced in a study of shared clonotypes between healthy human individuals (dated by TCRdb to 2018 to 2021). Receptor amplification or capture employed the immunoSEQ multiplex PCR assay. The clones in this table, taken by TCRdb from immuneACCESS, are in-frame only. Not every clone is retained; where verified, under half of the shortfall comes from an unresolved V gene, and the cause of the rest is unknown. The sample table holds about 590,000 clones, of which roughly 95% were seen once. Over 0.09% of the sample is taken by the ten largest. For the CD8 naive samples, CD45RO-negative cells were positively selected for CCR7, yielding a CD45RA+CCR7+ population from which TemRA cells were excluded. Sample: naive CD8+ T cells sorted from blood. This specimen's cell subset or site label, per the study, means: CD45RA+CCR7+. Source of these receptors: a woman in her twenties or thirties in good health.

In DNA form, the CDR3 reads TGTGCCAGCAGTGAAGGGGGGCTCGCCTACAATGAGCAGTTCTTC. Its translation is CASSEGGLAYNEQFF. This sequence joins TRBV6-1 and TRBJ2-1; D possibly corresponds to TRBD1 (6 bases). Trimming removed 1 base from V and 2 bases from J, with 9 bases in between. This CDR3 is built from 15 residues. Per the germline V gene, CDR1 is MNHNS and CDR2 is SASEGT.

The chain employs TRBV2 and TRBJ1-2; the match to TRBD1 covers 7 bases. V shed 8 bases and J 8 bases; nucleotides not matched to a gene: 11. The CDR3 is made up of 13 amino acids. The germline V gene encodes CDR1 SNHLY and CDR2 FYNNEI. In nucleotides, the CDR3 is TGTGCCAGCTCAGGGGGTCAAATGACAGGCTACACCTTC. This encodes CASSGGQMTGYTF.

As regards this clone: This sample includes further DNA sequences coding for the same CDR3. The chain combines TRBV19 with TRBJ2-7, with 8 nucleotides matching TRBD1. Germline lookup yields CDR1 LNHDA and CDR2 SQIVND (reference sequence). J gave up 1 base and V 5 bases, and 4 bases lay outside the gene matches. The CDR3 is 14 residues long. The CDR3 nucleotides read TGTGCCAGTAGTGCCGGACAGGGTTCCTACGAGCAGTACTTC. This gives the protein CASSAGQGSYEQYF.

V gene TRBV2 combines with J gene TRBJ2-7, with 7 bases matching TRBD2. Trimming at V came to 1 base and at J to 3 bases, leaving 9 bases not matched to a gene. The germline V gene encodes CDR1 SNHLY and CDR2 FYNNEI. The CDR3 covers 16 residues. The CDR3 is CASSEVTGGIIYEQYF. For the CDR3, the DNA is TGTGCCAGCAGTGAAGTTACGGGAGGAATTATCTACGAGCAGTACTTC.

In the case of this clone: In the same sample, other DNA sequences code for this CDR3. The J gene is TRBJ2-1, the V gene TRBV28; TRBD2 matches at 7 bases. The CDR3 length is 13 residues. The V segment lost 4 bases and the J segment 6 bases; nucleotides outside the gene matches: 3. Germline V gene data show CDR1 as MDHEN and CDR2 as SYDVKM. The CDR3 DNA follows: TGTGCCAGCAGTTCTGGGGGGGGCAATGAGCAGTTCTTC. Residues: CASSSGGGNEQFF.

This chain links TRBV9 with TRBJ2-7; D call uncertain. This CDR3 comprises 14 residues. CDR1 and CDR2 from the germline V gene are SGDLS and YYNGEE. V gave up 3 bases and J gave up 3 bases, with 13 bases separating them. The CDR3 region is CASSASGPSYEQYF. The CDR3, as DNA: TGTGCCAGCAGCGCGAGTGGACCCAGCTACGAGCAGTACTTC.

This sequence joins TRBV29-1 and TRBJ1-1; D is undetermined. Germline V lookup: CDR1 SQVTM, CDR2 ANQGSEA. V was pared by 0 bases and J by 5 bases, with 10 bases between. The CDR3 runs 13 residues. This chain's CDR3 is CSVEERMGTEAFF. The CDR3 DNA follows: TGCAGCGTTGAAGAGCGGATGGGGACTGAAGCTTTCTTT.

CDR3 nucleotides: TGTGCCAGCAGCACGGACAGGGACACTGAAGCTTTCTTT. This codes for CASSTDRDTEAFF. V gene TRBV7-9 combines with J gene TRBJ1-1, with TRBD1 matching 8 bases. The CDR3 length is 13 residues. Looked up from germline, CDR1 is SEHNR and CDR2 is FQNEAQ (reference sequence). V shed 5 bases and J 3 bases; nucleotides not matched to a gene: 2.

The chain links TRBV6-4 to TRBJ2-5; 7 bases line up with TRBD2. The V gene end was trimmed by 3 bases and the J gene end by 4 bases; junction bases not matched to a gene: 5. Germline V gene lookup returns CDR1 MRHNA and CDR2 SNTAGT. This CDR3 is 14 amino acids long. The CDR3 nucleotides read TGTGCCAGCAGTGAGTCCCCGGGGGGAGAGACCCAGTACTTC. Translated, it gives CASSESPGGETQYF.

This sequence joins TRBV5-8 and TRBJ2-5; D gene ambiguous. Trimming took 0 bases from V and 1 from J, leaving 10 bases between them. This CDR3 contains 15 residues. The germline CDR1 and CDR2 sequences are SGHTS and YDEGEE. The CDR3 spells CASSLAGQLQETQYF. In DNA form, the CDR3 reads TGTGCCAGCAGCTTGGCGGGCCAGCTCCAAGAGACCCAGTACTTC. Looking up the rest from reference TRBV5-8 and TRBJ2-5 gives the full variable domain: EAGVTQSPTHLIKTRGQQATLRCSPISGHTSVYWYQQALGLGLQFLLWYDEGEERNRGNFPPRFSGRQFPNYSSELNVNALELEDSALYLCASSLAGQLQETQYFGPGTRLLVL.

The chain couples TRBV5-1 to TRBJ2-3; 7 nucleotides line up with TRBD2. V dropped 0 bases and J dropped 3; count of bases not matched to a gene: 1. Germline V gene lookup returns CDR1 SGHRS and CDR2 YFSETQ. The CDR3 has 14 residues. The CDR3: CASSLGEGTDTQYF. In nucleotides, the CDR3 is TGCGCCAGCAGCTTGGGGGAGGGGACAGATACGCAGTATTTT.

The chain employs TRBV4-1 and TRBJ2-5, with D possibly TRBD1 on 6 matching bases. The CDR3 spans 14 residues. CDR1 is MGHRA and CDR2 is YSYEKL in the germline V gene. V was cut by 1 base and J by 3 bases, with 9 bases left in between. CDR3 loop: CASSQGQGKETQYF. The CDR3 DNA follows: TGCGCCAGCAGCCAAGGCCAGGGGAAAGAGACCCAGTACTTC.

The chain joins TRBV4-1 to TRBJ2-7; 10 nucleotides agree with TRBD2. Losses at the gene ends were 5 bases for V and 3 bases for J; bases not matched to a gene: 7. This CDR3 is built from 15 residues. The germline gives CDR1 MGHRA, CDR2 YSYEKL. The chain's CDR3 is CASSILAGEVYEQYF. The CDR3, as DNA: TGCGCCAGCAGCATCCTAGCGGGAGAGGTCTACGAGCAGTACTTC.

V and J are TRBV2 and TRBJ2-7; perhaps TRBD2 as D (5 bases). V lost 2 bases and J lost 0, with 11 bases in between. CDR3 length: 15 residues. Germline CDR1 is SNHLY and CDR2 is FYNNEI. The CDR3 DNA reads as TGTGCCAGCAGTGAACATAGCGTGAGCTCCTACGAGCAGTACTTC. Translated, it gives CASSEHSVSSYEQYF.

As DNA, the CDR3 is TGTGCCAGCAGTTTAGTCGGGAGCAGCGAGACCCAGTACTTC. This gives the protein CASSLVGSSETQYF. The chain uses TRBV27 and TRBJ2-5; tentative D call: TRBD2 (6 bases). Germline-derived CDR1 and CDR2 are MNHEY and SMNVEV (reference sequence). The length of the CDR3 is 14 residues. With 2 bases removed from V and 5 bases from J, the gap between germline ends came to 12 bases.